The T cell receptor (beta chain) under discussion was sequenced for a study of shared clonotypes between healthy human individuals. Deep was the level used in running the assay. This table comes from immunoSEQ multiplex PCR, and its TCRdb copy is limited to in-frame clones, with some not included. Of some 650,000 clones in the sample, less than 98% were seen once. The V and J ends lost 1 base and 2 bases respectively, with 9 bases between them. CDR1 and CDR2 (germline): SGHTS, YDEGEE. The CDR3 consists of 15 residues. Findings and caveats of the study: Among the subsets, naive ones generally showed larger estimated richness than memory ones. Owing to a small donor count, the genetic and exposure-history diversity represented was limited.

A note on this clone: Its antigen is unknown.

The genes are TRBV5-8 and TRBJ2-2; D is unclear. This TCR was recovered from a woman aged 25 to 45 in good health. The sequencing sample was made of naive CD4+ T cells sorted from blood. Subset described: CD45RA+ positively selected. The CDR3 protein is CASSLWVGNTGELFF. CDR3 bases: TGTGCCAGCAGCTTGTGGGTCGGCAACACCGGGGAGCTGTTTTTT.